This entry is about one T cell receptor (beta chain). The antigen remains undetermined. This specimen comes from a study of T cells after yellow fever vaccination. CDR1 is MNHEY, CDR2 SMNVEV, per germline (reference sequence). The germline V and J ends were trimmed by 5 bases and 2 bases, with 15 bases remaining between them. This CDR3 comprises 15 residues. Study findings and constraints: Primary-vaccination clones mostly resurfaced post-booster (nearly 97% CD4, about 87% CD8). Sorted repertoires could include abundant contaminating clonotypes from bulk cells. A weaker but faster secondary response was observed, peaking on day 5 versus 15.

Production of TCR cDNA was by 5'RACE template switching, which also added a universal primer site and UMIs. Using its own MiXCR run on the 5' RACE reads, TCRdb lists one record per CDR3 protein. The sample has about 320,000 distinct CDR3 sequences; approximately 7% are singletons. The J gene is TRBJ2-5, the V gene TRBV27; tentative D call: TRBD2 (6 bases). This sequence was found in a man in his late teens or twenties who received the YFV17D yellow fever vaccine. Sequenced material: PBMCs, taken roughly seven weeks after the first yellow fever vaccination. CDR3 in DNA: TGTGCCAGCAGTAGTCCATCCGGGGGACAAGAGACCCAGTACTTC. It specifies CASSSPSGGQETQYF.